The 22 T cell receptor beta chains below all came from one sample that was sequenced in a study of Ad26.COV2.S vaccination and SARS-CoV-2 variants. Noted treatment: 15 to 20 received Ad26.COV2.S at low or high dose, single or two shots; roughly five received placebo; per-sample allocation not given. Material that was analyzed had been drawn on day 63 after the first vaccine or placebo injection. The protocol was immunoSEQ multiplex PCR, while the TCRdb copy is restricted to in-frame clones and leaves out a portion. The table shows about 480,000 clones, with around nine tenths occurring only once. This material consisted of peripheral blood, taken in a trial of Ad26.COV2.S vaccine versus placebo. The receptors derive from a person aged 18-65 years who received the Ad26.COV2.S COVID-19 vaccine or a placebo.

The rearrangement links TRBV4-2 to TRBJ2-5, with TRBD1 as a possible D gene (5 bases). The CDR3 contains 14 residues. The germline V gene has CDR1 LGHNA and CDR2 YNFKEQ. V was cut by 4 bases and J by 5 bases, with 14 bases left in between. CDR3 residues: CASSPSGPGETQYF. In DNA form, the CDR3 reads TGTGCCAGCAGCCCGTCAGGGCCCGGGGAGACCCAGTACTTC.

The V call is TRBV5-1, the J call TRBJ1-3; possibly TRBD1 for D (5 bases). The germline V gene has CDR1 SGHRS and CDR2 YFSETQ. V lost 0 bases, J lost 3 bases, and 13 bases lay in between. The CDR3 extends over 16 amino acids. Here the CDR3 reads CASSLATGIGGNTIYF. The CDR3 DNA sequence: TGCGCCAGCAGCTTGGCCACAGGAATTGGTGGAAACACCATATATTTT.

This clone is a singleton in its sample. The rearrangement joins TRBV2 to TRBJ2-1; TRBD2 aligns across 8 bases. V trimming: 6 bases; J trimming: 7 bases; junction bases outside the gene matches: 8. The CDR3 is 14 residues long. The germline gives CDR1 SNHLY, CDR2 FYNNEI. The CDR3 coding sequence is TGTGCCAGCAGGGGCGGGAGGTTAGAGAATGAGCAGTTCTTC. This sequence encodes CASRGGRLENEQFF.

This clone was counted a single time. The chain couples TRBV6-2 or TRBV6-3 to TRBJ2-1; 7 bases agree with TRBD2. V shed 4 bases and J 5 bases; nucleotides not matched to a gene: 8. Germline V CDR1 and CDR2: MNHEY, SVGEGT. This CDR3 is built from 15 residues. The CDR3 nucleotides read TGTGCCAGCAGTTTTCGGGGACTACTCAACAATGAGCAGTTCTTC. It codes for CASSFRGLLNNEQFF.

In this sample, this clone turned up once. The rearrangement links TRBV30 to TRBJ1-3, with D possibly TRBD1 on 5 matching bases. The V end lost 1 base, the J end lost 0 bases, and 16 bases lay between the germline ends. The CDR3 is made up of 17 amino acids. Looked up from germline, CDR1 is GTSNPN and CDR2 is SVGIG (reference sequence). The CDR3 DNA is TGTGCCTGGAGTGGGGGCGCAGGACGTTACTCTGGAAACACCATATATTTT. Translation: CAWSGGAGRYSGNTIYF. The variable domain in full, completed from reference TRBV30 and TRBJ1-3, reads SQTIHQWPATLVQPVGSPLSLECTVEGTSNPNLYWYRQAAGRGLQLLFYSVGIGQISSEVPQNLSASRPQDRQFILSSKKLLLSDSGFYLCAWSGGAGRYSGNTIYFGEGSWLTVV.

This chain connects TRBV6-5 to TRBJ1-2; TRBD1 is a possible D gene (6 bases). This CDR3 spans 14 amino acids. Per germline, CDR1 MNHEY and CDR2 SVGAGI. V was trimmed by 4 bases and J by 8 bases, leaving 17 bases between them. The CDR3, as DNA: TGTGCCAGCAGTTTACACCCCAGGGGTGAGGGCTACACCTTC. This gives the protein CASSLHPRGEGYTF.

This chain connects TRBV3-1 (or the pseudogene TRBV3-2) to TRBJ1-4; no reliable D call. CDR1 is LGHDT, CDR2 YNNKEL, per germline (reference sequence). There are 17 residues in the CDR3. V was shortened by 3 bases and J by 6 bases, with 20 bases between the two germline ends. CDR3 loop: CASSHLGRPRTDEKLFF. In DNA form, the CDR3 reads TGTGCCAGCAGCCACCTCGGAAGACCCCGGACGGATGAAAAACTGTTTTTT.

DNA for the CDR3: TGTGCCAGTAGCCAGACTAGCGGCAGGAGCCGTCGAATCGCAGATACGCAGTATTTT. Translation: CASSQTSGRSRRIADTQYF. The chain couples TRBV19 to TRBJ2-3; 9 bases are shared with TRBD2. From germline, CDR1 is LNHDA and CDR2 SQIVND (reference sequence). The CDR3 is made up of 19 amino acids. V gave up 6 bases and J gave up 4 bases; unmatched junction bases: 20.

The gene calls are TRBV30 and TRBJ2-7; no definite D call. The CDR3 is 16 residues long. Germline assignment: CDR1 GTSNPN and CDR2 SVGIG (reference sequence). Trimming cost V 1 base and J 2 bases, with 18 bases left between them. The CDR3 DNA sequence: TGTGCCTGGAGTGGGGGAAGCAACCAAGCAACCTACGAGCAGTACTTC. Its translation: CAWSGGSNQATYEQYF.

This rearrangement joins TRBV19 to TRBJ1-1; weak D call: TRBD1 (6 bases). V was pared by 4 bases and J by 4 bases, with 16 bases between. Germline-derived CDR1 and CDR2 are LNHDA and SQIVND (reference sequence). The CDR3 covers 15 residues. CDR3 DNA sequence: TGTGCCAGTAGTACTACAGGGAGGATGGCCACTGAAGCTTTCTTT. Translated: CASSTTGRMATEAFF.

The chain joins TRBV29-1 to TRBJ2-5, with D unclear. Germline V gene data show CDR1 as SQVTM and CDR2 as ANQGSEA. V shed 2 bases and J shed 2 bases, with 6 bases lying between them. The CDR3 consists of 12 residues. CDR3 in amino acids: CSVERQQETQYF. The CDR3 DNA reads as TGCAGCGTTGAAAGGCAGCAAGAGACCCAGTACTTC.

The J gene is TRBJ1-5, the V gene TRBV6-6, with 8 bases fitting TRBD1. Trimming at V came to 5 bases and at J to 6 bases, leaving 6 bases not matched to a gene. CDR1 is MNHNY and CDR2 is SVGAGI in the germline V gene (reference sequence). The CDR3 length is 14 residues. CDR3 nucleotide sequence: TGTGCCAGCAGTACCGACAGGGGCACTCAGCCCCAGCATTTT. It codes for CASSTDRGTQPQHF.

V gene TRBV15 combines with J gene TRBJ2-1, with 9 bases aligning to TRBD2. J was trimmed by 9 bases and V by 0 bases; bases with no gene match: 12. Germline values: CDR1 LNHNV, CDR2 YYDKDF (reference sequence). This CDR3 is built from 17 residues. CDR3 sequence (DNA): TGTGCCACCAGCAGAGAGTCTAGCGGGACGAGGGAAGGTGAGCAGTTCTTC. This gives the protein CATSRESSGTREGEQFF. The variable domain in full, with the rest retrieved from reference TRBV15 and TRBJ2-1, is DAMVIQNPRYQVTQFGKPVTLSCSQTLNHNVMYWYQQKSSQAPKLLFHYYDKDFNNEADTPDNFQSRRPNTSFCFLDIRSPGLGDTAMYLCATSRESSGTREGEQFFGPGTRLTVL.

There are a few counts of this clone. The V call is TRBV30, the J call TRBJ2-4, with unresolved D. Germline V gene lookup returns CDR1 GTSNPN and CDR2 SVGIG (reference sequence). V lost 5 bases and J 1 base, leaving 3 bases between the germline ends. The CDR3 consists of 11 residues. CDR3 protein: CAWGAKNIQYF. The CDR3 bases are TGTGCCTGGGGGGCCAAAAACATTCAGTACTTC.

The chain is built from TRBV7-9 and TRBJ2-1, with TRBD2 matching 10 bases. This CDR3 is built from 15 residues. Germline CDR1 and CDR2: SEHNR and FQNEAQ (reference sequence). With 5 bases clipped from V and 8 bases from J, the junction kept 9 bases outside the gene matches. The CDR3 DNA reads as TGTGCCAGCAGCCAAGTAGCGGGGGGAGCCCATGAGCAGTTCTTC. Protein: CASSQVAGGAHEQFF.

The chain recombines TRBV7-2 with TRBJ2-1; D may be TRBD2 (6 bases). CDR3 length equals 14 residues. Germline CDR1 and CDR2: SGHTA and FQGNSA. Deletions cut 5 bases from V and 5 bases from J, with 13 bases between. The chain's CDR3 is CASSPRGLNNEQFF. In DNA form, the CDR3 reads TGTGCCAGCAGCCCTAGGGGACTCAACAATGAGCAGTTCTTC. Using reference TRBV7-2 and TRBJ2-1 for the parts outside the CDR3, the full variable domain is GAGVSQSPSNKVTEKGKDVELRCDPISGHTALYWYRQSLGQGLEFLIYFQGNSAPDKSGLPSDRFSAERTGGSVSTLTIQRTQQEDSAVYLCASSPRGLNNEQFFGPGTRLTVL.

In nucleotides, the CDR3 is TGTGCCAGCAGTAGGGGGGAGATTGAAAAACTGTTTTTT. Translating gives CASSRGEIEKLFF. The chain couples TRBV2 to TRBJ1-4, with D maybe TRBD1 (6 bases). The CDR3 sequence is 13 residues long. Trimming cost V 5 bases and J 7 bases, with 11 bases left between them. CDR1 and CDR2 (germline): SNHLY, FYNNEI.

The CDR3 sequence is CASSHSPRRGTRLRTDTQYF. CDR3 coding DNA: TGTGCCAGCAGCCACTCCCCCCGACGGGGGACGAGGTTGAGGACAGATACGCAGTATTTT. The chain combines TRBV3-1 (or the pseudogene TRBV3-2) with TRBJ2-3; a possible D gene is TRBD2 (6 bases). The germline gives CDR1 LGHDT, CDR2 YNNKEL (reference sequence). Trimming removed 3 bases from V and 3 bases from J, with 28 bases in between. The CDR3 loop spans 20 amino acids.

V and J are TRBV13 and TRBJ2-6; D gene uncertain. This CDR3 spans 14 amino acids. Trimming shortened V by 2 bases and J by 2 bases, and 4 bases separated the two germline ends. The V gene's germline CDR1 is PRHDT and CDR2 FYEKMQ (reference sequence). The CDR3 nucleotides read TGTGCCAGCAGCTTAAGCCCTGGGGCCAACGTCCTGACTTTC. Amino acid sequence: CASSLSPGANVLTF.

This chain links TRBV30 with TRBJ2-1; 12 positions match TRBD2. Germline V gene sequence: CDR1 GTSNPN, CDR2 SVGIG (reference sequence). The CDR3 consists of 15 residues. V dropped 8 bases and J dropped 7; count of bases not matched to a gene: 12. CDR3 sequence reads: CAHLWLAGGKNEQFF. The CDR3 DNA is TGTGCCCACCTTTGGCTAGCGGGAGGGAAAAATGAGCAGTTCTTC.

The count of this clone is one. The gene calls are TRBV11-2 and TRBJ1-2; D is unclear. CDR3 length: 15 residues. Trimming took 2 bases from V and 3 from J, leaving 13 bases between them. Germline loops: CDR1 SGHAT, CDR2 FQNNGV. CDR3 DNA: TGTGCCAGCAGCTTAAATCCCACCGGATACTATGGCTACACCTTC. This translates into CASSLNPTGYYGYTF.

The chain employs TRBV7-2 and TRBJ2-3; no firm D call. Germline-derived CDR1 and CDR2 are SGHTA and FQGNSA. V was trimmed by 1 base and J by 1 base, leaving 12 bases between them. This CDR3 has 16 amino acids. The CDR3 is CASSLDWPLGTDTQYF. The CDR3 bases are TGTGCCAGCAGCTTAGACTGGCCCCTTGGCACAGATACGCAGTATTTT.